The clone carrying this T cell receptor (beta chain) has a single count. V lost 1 base, J lost 5 bases, and 7 bases stayed unmatched. The CDR3 length is 16 residues. From germline, CDR1 is LNHNV and CDR2 YYDKDF (reference sequence). Genomic DNA templated the TCR beta VDJ and CDR3 profiling. MiXCR, run by TCRdb on the reads, gives a single entry per CDR3 protein. The sample lists 180,000 or so distinct CDR3 sequences, more than 60% seen once, with about 44% in the top ten. The data derive from a study of CD8+CD57+ T cells in acquired aplastic anemia. Patients selected for sequencing had displayed CD8+CD57+ cell expansion by flow cytometry. Patients, without exception, had severe acquired aplastic anemia.

The source of this sequence is a human donor with aplastic anemia. Sequenced input: sorted CD4+, CD8+, or CD8+CD57+ T cells (not recorded which) from PBMCs. The rearrangement uses TRBV15 and TRBJ2-2; TRBD1 matches at 7 bases. The CDR3 sequence is CATSRAGTVLTGELFF. CDR3 nucleotides: TGTGCCACCAGCAGAGCCGGGACAGTATTGACCGGGGAGCTGTTTTTT.